This T cell receptor (beta chain) was profiled in a study of blood T cell repertoires in COVID-19. CDR3 length: 12 residues. V was pared by 1 base and J by 9 bases, with 9 bases between. This clone occurred many times. Sequencing was performed with immunoSEQ multiplex PCR; in TCRdb, only in-frame clones are kept and a portion is missing. Among some 100,000 clones listed, roughly 85% were seen once. Cohort assignment relied on participant-reported clinical history. The chain recombines TRBV12-3 or TRBV12-4 with TRBJ1-1; D gene uncertain. The sample was PBMCs or T cells enriched from blood (not recorded which). This sequence was found in a woman in her fifties or sixties who had recovered from COVID-19. The chain's CDR3 is CASSLEEAQAFF. The CDR3, as DNA: TGTGCCAGCAGTTTAGAAGAGGCGCAAGCTTTCTTT.